This T cell receptor beta chain was identified in a study of control samples from healthy donors and cancer patients. The assay was immunoSEQ multiplex PCR, and TCRdb's table has in-frame clones only and misses some. The table lists about 20,000 clones, roughly nine tenths of them singletons. This CDR3 comprises 14 residues. V was clipped by 4 bases and J by 5 bases, with 15 bases between them. Germline-derived CDR1 and CDR2 are MNHEY and SVGAGI. The chain employs TRBV6-5 and TRBJ2-7; possibly TRBD1 or TRBD2 for D (5 bases each). This clonotype originated in a man aged 55-75 years with head and neck cancer. Sequenced: PBMCs. The CDR3 sequence: CASSFRAGVDEQYF. Written as DNA, the CDR3 is TGTGCCAGCAGTTTCAGGGCCGGGGTGGACGAGCAGTACTTC.